Included here is one T cell receptor (beta chain) sequence, with context. Germline CDR1 is LGHDT and CDR2 is YNNKEL (reference sequence). Trimming removed 4 bases from V and 3 bases from J, with 13 bases in between. The CDR3 totals 15 residues. Bulk CD8+ and CD4+ cells came from magnetic negative isolation; CD8+ TEMRA by FACS. RNA, at about 0.45 to 1 ug, was reverse transcribed with random hexamers. TCRdb redid the calling of the immunoSEQ multiplex PCR reads with MiXCR, one entry per CDR3 protein. The sample gives 160,000 or so distinct CDR3 sequences, approximately 93% of which show up once; 0.09% to 0.1% is in the top ten. The data stem from a study of CD8 T cells in Susac syndrome.

The sequencing input was CD4+ T cells from PBMCs. The V and J genes are TRBV3-1 and TRBJ2-1; weak D call: TRBD1 (5 bases). The sequence came from a human donor with multiple sclerosis. The CDR3 DNA sequence: TGTGCCAGCAGCCCTCGGCAGGGTGGCTACAATGAGCAGTTCTTC. This encodes CASSPRQGGYNEQFF.